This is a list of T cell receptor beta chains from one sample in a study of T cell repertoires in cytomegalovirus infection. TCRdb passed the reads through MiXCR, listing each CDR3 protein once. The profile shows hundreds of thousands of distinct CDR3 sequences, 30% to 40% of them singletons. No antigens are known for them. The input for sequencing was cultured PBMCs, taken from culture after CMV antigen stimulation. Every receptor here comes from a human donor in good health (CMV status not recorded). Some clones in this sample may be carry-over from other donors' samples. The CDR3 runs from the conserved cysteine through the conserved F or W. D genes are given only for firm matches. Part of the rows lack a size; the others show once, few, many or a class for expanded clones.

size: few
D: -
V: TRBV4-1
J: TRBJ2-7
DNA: TGCGCCAGCAGCAAAACTGCGGCCTACGAGCAGTACTTC
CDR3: CASSKTAAYEQYF

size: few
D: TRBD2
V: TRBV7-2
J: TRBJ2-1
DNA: TGTGCCAGCAGCCCCTTGCTGCTAGCGGGGGCCTACAATGAGCAGTTCTTC
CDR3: CASSPLLLAGAYNEQFF

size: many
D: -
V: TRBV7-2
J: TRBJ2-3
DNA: TGTGCCAGCAGCCCAAGCACGGGGGCCCCAGATACGCAGTATTTT
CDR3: CASSPSTGAPDTQYF

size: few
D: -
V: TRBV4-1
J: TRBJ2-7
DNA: TGCGCCAGCAGCCAAGAAGGCCAGACCAACTACGAGCAGTACTTC
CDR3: CASSQEGQTNYEQYF

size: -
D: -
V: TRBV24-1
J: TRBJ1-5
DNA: TGTGCCACCAGTGAAGGGCAGCCCCAGCATTTT
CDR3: CATSEGQPQHF

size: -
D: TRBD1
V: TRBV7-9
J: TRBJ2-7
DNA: TGTGCCAGCAGCCCAACGGACAGGCCCGAGCAGTACTTC
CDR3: CASSPTDRPEQYF

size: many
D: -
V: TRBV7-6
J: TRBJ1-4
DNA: TGTGCCAGCAGCCCCTCGGGTTCTACTAATGAAAAACTGTTTTTT
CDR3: CASSPSGSTNEKLFF

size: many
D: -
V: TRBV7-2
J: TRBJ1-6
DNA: TGTGCCAGCAGCTTAGTGGGGGCGCGGGATTCACCCCTCCACTTT
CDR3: CASSLVGARDSPLHF

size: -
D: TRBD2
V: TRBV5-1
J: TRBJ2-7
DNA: TGCGCCAGCAGCTTGGCTCGGGGACTAGCGGGGGACGAGCAGTACTTC
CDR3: CASSLARGLAGDEQYF

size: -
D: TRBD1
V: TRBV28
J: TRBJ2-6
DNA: TGTGCCAGCAGGACGACAGGGTATGCTGGGGCCAACGTCCTGACTTTC
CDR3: CASRTTGYAGANVLTF

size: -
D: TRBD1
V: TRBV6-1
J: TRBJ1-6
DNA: TGTGCCAGCAGATCCGGACAGGGATATTCACCCCTCCACTTT
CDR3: CASRSGQGYSPLHF

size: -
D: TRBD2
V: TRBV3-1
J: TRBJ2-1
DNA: TGTGCCAGCAGCCAGCCAGCGGGGGGGCCTCTCTTC
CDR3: CASSQPAGGPLF

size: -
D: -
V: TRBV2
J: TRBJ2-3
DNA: TGTGCCAGCAGTGAAGCGAGGTCACCTCCAGATACGCAGTATTTT
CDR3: CASSEARSPPDTQYF

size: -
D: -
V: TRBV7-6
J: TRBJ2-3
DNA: TGTGCCAGCAGCGTAGGGGGTGACGCAGATACGCAGTATTTT
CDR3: CASSVGGDADTQYF

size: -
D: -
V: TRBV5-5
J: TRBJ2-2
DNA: TGTGCCAGCAGCTTCCTGGGGGCTGGGGCCGGGGAGCTGTTTTTT
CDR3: CASSFLGAGAGELFF

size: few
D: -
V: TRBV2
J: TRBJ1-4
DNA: TGTGCCAGCAGCGCGGGACTTCGGTCAACTAATGAAAAACTGTTTTTT
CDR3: CASSAGLRSTNEKLFF

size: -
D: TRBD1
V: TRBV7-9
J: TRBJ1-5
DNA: TGTGCCAGCAGCCCCGGGACAGGGTTTCAGCCCCAGCATTTT
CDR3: CASSPGTGFQPQHF

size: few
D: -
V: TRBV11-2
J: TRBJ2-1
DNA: TGTGCCAGCAGCTTAGATGTCCTTGAGCAGTTCTTC
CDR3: CASSLDVLEQFF

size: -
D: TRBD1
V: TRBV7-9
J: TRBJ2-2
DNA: TGTGCCAGCAGTCCCGGGACAGGGGGGACCACCGGGGAGCTGTTTTTT
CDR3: CASSPGTGGTTGELFF

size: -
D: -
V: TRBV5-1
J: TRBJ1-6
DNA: TGCGCCAGCAGCTTGACGGATTATAATTCACCCCTCCACTTT
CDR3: CASSLTDYNSPLHF

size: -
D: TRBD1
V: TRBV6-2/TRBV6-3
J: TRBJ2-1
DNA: TGTGCCAGCAGTTACTGGGACAGAATTTACAATGAGCAGTTCTTC
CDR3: CASSYWDRIYNEQFF

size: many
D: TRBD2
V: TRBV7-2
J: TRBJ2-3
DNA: TGTGCCAGCAGCCCTACCCTAGCGGGAGGCGATCTGGGGTATTTT
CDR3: CASSPTLAGGDLGYF

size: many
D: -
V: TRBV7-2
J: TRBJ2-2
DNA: TGTGCCAGCAGCTTAAATTTTGTAGCGGTCACCCCGGGGCACACCGGGGAGCTGTTTTTT
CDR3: CASSLNFVAVTPGHTGELFF

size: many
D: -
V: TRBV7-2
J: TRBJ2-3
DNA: TGTGCCAGCAGCCAGAACAGGGTTGGCACAGATACGCAGTATTTT
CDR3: CASSQNRVGTDTQYF

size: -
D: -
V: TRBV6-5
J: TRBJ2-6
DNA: TGTGCCAGCAGTTACTCTTTGGGGGCTGGGGCCAACGTCCTGACTTTC
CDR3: CASSYSLGAGANVLTF

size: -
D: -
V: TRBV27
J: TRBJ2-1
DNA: TGTGCCAGCAGACTCCGCAATGAGCAGTTCTTC
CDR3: CASRLRNEQFF

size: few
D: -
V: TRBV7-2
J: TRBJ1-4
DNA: TGTGCCAGCAGCCCAGACGGGCGCGAAAAACTGTTTTTT
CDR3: CASSPDGREKLFF

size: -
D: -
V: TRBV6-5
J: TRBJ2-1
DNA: TGTGCCAGCAGTTACTGGCCGAGCTCCTACAATGAGCAGTTCTTC
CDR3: CASSYWPSSYNEQFF

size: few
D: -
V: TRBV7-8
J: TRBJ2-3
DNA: TGTGCCAGCAGCTTAGATCGGGGTGTCTTCACAGATACGCAGTATTTT
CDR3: CASSLDRGVFTDTQYF

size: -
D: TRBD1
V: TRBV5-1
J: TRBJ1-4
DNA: TGCGCCAGCAGCGGCGGAACAGGGGGTATGAAGAAAACTAATGAAAAACTGTTTTTT
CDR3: CASSGGTGGMKKTNEKLFF

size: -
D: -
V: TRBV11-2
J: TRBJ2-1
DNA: TGTGCCAGCAGCACAGGCGGGGAAAAGCAGTTCTTC
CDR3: CASSTGGEKQFF

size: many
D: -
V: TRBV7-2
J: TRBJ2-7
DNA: TGTGCCAGCAGCCTGGGGAGTAGCGGACTCAACGAGCAGTACTTC
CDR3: CASSLGSSGLNEQYF

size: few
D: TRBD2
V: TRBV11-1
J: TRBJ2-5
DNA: TGTGCCAGCAGCTTCCCTAGCGGGGGGCCTCAAGAGACCCAGTACTTC
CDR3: CASSFPSGGPQETQYF

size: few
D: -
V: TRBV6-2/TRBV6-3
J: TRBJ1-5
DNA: TGTGCCAGCAGTTACCCCGAGCCCGGGGGCAATCAGCCCCAGCATTTT
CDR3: CASSYPEPGGNQPQHF

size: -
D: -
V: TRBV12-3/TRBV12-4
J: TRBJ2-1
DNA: TGTGCCAGCGGGGGGGGGGCTAGCGGTTACAATGAGCAGTTCTTC
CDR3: CASGGGASGYNEQFF

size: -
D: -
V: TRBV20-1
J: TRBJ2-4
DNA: TGCAGTGCTAGAGATGGGCGGACCGAAGGAAACATTCAGTACTTC
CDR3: CSARDGRTEGNIQYF

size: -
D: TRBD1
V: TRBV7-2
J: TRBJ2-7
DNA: TGTGCCAGCAGCTCCCCCGGGACAGGGAACTACGAGCAGTACTTC
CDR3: CASSSPGTGNYEQYF

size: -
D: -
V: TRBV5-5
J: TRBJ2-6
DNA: TGTGCCAGCAGCCCGTTGTGGGCAAGACCCTCTGGGGCCAACGTCCTGACTTTC
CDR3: CASSPLWARPSGANVLTF

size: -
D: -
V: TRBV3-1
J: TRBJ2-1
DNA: TGTGCCAGCAGCCAAGGTCGGCGGTTCCTCTACAATGAGCAGTTCTTC
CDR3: CASSQGRRFLYNEQFF

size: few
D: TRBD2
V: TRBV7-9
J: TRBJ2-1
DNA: TGTGCCAGCAGCCCATTTAGCGGGACCCCCTACAATGAGCAGTTCTTC
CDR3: CASSPFSGTPYNEQFF

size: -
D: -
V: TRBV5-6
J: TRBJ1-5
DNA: TGTGCCAGCAGCTTGTGGGTACTTGGCCAGCCCCAGCATTTT
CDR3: CASSLWVLGQPQHF

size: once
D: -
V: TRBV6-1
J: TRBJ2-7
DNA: TGTGCCAGCAGTGTCGCAGTATCCTACGAGCAGTACTTC
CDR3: CASSVAVSYEQYF

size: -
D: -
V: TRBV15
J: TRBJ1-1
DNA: TGTGCCACCAGCAGAGATAAATATAAACTTGAACACTTCAGCACTGAAGCTTTCTTT
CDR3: CATSRDKYKLEHFSTEAFF

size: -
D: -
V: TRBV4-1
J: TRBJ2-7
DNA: TGCGCCAGCAGCCAAGATTGGGGATCAGGTCTCTACGAGCAGTACTTC
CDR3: CASSQDWGSGLYEQYF